This is a list of T cell receptor beta chains from one sample in a study of T cells expressing NK-cell markers. Reanalyzing the 5' RACE reads, TCRdb keeps one entry per CDR3 protein, without DNA. The sample holds roughly 150,000 distinct CDR3 sequences. Sequencing was performed on blood T cells: a sorted CD56 or NKG2C T cell subset, CD4+ or CD8+ T cells, or bulk PBMC T cells (not recorded which). These receptors came from a woman aged 18 to 75 in good health. Both conserved end residues are part of each CDR3.

CDR3: CASSLGGMLAKQFF
V: TRBV7-6
J: TRBJ2-1

CDR3: CASSPLQGGDTEAFF
V: TRBV5-1
J: TRBJ1-1

CDR3: CASSFRTSNEQYF
V: TRBV5-4
J: TRBJ2-7

CDR3: CATSRDPLTGGRLSTNEKLFF
V: TRBV15
J: TRBJ1-4

CDR3: CASSREKASEQFF
V: TRBV2
J: TRBJ2-1

CDR3: CSARDPGRGGPETQYF
V: TRBV20-1
J: TRBJ2-5

CDR3: CASSVHSGATYEQYF
V: TRBV9
J: TRBJ2-7

CDR3: CASGGVSGNTIYF
V: TRBV27
J: TRBJ1-3

CDR3: CASSTTGGKGTQYF
V: TRBV12-3/TRBV12-4
J: TRBJ2-5

CDR3: CASGDEPSTDTQYF
V: TRBV12-3/TRBV12-4
J: TRBJ2-3

CDR3: CASSQDWVPTGGNTGELFF
V: TRBV4-1
J: TRBJ2-2

CDR3: CASSVTQGELFF
V: TRBV7-3
J: TRBJ2-2

CDR3: CASSHDNKETQYF
V: TRBV3-1
J: TRBJ2-5

CDR3: CASSQPTGPGRSGQYF
V: TRBV3-1
J: TRBJ2-7

CDR3: CASQWGGAGNSPLHF
V: TRBV4-1
J: TRBJ1-6

CDR3: CASSQKTGGDQPQHF
V: TRBV4-1
J: TRBJ1-5

CDR3: CASSKERGLVRAYEQYF
V: TRBV21-1
J: TRBJ2-7

CDR3: CASSLLDRSEQYF
V: TRBV5-6
J: TRBJ2-7

CDR3: CASTLISGGASNEQFF
V: TRBV6-5
J: TRBJ2-1

CDR3: CASSQDRNIPRYGYTF
V: TRBV3-1
J: TRBJ1-2

CDR3: CSASYGTGHNSPLHF
V: TRBV20-1
J: TRBJ1-6

CDR3: CASSHGAFGQFF
V: TRBV14
J: TRBJ2-1

CDR3: CASSKGYGTQRVNTEAFF
V: TRBV21-1
J: TRBJ1-1

CDR3: CSVEGRQETQYF
V: TRBV29-1
J: TRBJ2-5

CDR3: CASSSGQPGSGANVLTF
V: TRBV5-1
J: TRBJ2-6

CDR3: CSAMSNYGYTF
V: TRBV20-1
J: TRBJ1-2

CDR3: CAWSVLRNEQFF
V: TRBV30
J: TRBJ2-1

CDR3: CATSRALTSGNTIYF
V: TRBV15
J: TRBJ1-3

CDR3: CSARNNRDWDLGEQFF
V: TRBV20-1
J: TRBJ2-1

CDR3: CASRAGTGYYEQYF
V: TRBV6-1
J: TRBJ2-7

CDR3: CASSLNSGGRYEQYF
V: TRBV27
J: TRBJ2-7

CDR3: CASSPRVEEGYTF
V: TRBV18
J: TRBJ1-2

CDR3: CASSLGGGWTGEQYF
V: TRBV12-3/TRBV12-4
J: TRBJ2-7

CDR3: CSAREGGRYGETQYF
V: TRBV20-1
J: TRBJ2-5

CDR3: CSARNVFGTGTSTEAFF
V: TRBV20-1
J: TRBJ1-1

CDR3: CASSPGGGGTTDTQYF
V: TRBV12-3/TRBV12-4
J: TRBJ2-3

CDR3: CSARDTGGGTDTQYF
V: TRBV20-1
J: TRBJ2-3

CDR3: CSARTGSETQYF
V: TRBV20-1
J: TRBJ2-5

CDR3: CATRLGAGETQYF
V: TRBV3-1
J: TRBJ2-5